Shown below are 10 T cell receptor beta chains from a single sample sequenced in a study of OX40 agonist ivuxolimab in advanced cancers. Measured with immunoSEQ multiplex PCR; TCRdb has only the in-frame clones, and not every one. The sample holds about 90,000 clones, approximately 90% seen once. The sample here was CD4+ or CD8+ T cells sorted from blood, taken in a trial of the OX40 agonist ivuxolimab. These receptors all come from an adult with an advanced solid tumor such as melanoma, head and neck, liver or kidney cancer.

The chain has TRBV7-2 and TRBJ2-2; 8 positions match TRBD2. Looked up from germline, CDR1 is SGHTA and CDR2 is FQGNSA. The CDR3 runs to 15 residues. The V segment lost 5 bases and the J segment 4 bases; nucleotides outside the gene matches: 6. The CDR3 sequence is CASSTIAGSTGELFF. The CDR3 DNA is TGTGCCAGCAGCACCATAGCGGGAAGCACCGGGGAGCTGTTTTTT.

This clone was seen just once. The V gene is TRBV5-4, the J gene TRBJ2-1, with D perhaps being TRBD1 or TRBD2 (5 bases each). V lost 4 bases, J lost 4 bases, and 15 bases lay in between. Looked up from germline, CDR1 is SGHNT and CDR2 is YYREEE (reference sequence). The CDR3 totals 15 residues. For the CDR3, the DNA is TGTGCCAGCAGCCGCTCACCGGGGCCATACAATGAGCAGTTCTTC. It encodes CASSRSPGPYNEQFF.

The V and J genes are TRBV18 and TRBJ2-2; 7 nucleotides align to TRBD2. Germline V CDR1 and CDR2: KGHSH, LQKENI. This CDR3 is 16 amino acids long. The J segment lost 2 bases and the V segment lost 3 bases, leaving 6 bases of the junction unmatched. The CDR3 coding sequence is TGTGCCAGCTCACCTCAGGCTAGCGGAAACACCGGGGAGCTGTTTTTT. It is translated as CASSPQASGNTGELFF.

The chain carries TRBV18 and TRBJ1-1; D uncertain. This CDR3 comprises 13 residues. V gave up 3 bases and J gave up 6 bases, with 11 bases separating them. Germline V gene data show CDR1 as KGHSH and CDR2 as LQKENI. This chain's CDR3 is CASSPTLAAEAFF. CDR3 nucleotides: TGTGCCAGCTCACCGACGTTGGCAGCTGAAGCTTTCTTT.

The rearrangement uses TRBV7-2 and TRBJ2-5, with TRBD2 matching over 11 bases. The CDR3 has 17 residues. The germline V gene encodes CDR1 SGHTA and CDR2 FQGNSA. V shed 4 bases, J shed 5 bases, and the junction held 12 bases outside the gene matches. The CDR3 loop is CASSSTVLAGGWETQYF. As DNA, the CDR3 is TGTGCCAGCAGCTCGACAGTCCTAGCGGGAGGATGGGAGACCCAGTACTTC.

Regarding this clone: At one boundary the junction diverges from the germline segment, which might be a read error. V and J are TRBV7-2 and TRBJ2-7; 15 nucleotides align to TRBD2. This CDR3 has 14 residues. CDR1 and CDR2 from the germline V gene are SGHTA and FQGNSA. The CDR3 DNA reads as TGTGCCAGCAGCTCCCAAGGGACTAGCGGGAGGTTTGACTTC. Protein sequence: CASSSQGTSGRFDF.

The J gene is TRBJ2-1, the V gene TRBV6-1, with TRBD1 identical over 9 bases. The CDR3 extends over 18 amino acids. Germline CDR1 MNHNS, CDR2 SASEGT. V was pared by 4 bases and J by 5 bases, with 15 bases of the junction left unmatched. Here the CDR3 reads CASSVGQGIFLRDNEQFF. DNA for the CDR3: TGTGCCAGCAGTGTAGGACAGGGGATATTCTTACGTGACAATGAGCAGTTCTTC.

The V call is TRBV7-8, the J call TRBJ2-5; D call uncertain. V lost 2 bases and J lost 4, with 17 bases in between. CDR1 and CDR2 from the germline V gene are SGHVS and FQNEAQ. The CDR3 consists of 16 residues. DNA of the CDR3: TGTGCCAGCAGCTTAAGTGTAGGAAGGGTTCGAGAGACCCAGTACTTC. It is translated as CASSLSVGRVRETQYF.

The genes are TRBV28 and TRBJ2-5; 8 bases line up with TRBD1. Germline V gives CDR1 MDHEN, CDR2 SYDVKM. The CDR3 runs to 15 residues. V gave up 5 bases and J gave up 3 bases; unmatched junction bases: 8. CDR3 in DNA: TGTGCCAGCAGTGGGCGCAAGACAGGGGAAGAGACCCAGTACTTC. Translation gives CASSGRKTGEETQYF.

The chain uses TRBV18 and TRBJ2-5; a weak D match, TRBD1 (6 bases). Trimming took 3 bases from V and 5 from J, leaving 10 bases between them. Germline V CDR1 and CDR2: KGHSH, LQKENI. The CDR3 loop spans 13 amino acids. The CDR3 spells CASSPGQLETQYF. The CDR3 DNA reads as TGTGCCAGCTCACCTGGACAGTTGGAGACCCAGTACTTC.